This TCR beta chain was captured by sequencing in a study of CD8+ T cells in alopecia areata. CDR3 size: 14 residues. J was trimmed by 4 bases and V by 8 bases; bases with no gene match: 9. The germline CDR1 and CDR2 sequences are SQVTM and ANQGSEA. Extraction and reverse transcription of RNA yielded cDNA as the sequencing template. The assay was immunoSEQ multiplex PCR, and TCRdb's table has in-frame clones only and misses some. The sample comprises 110,000 or so clones, approximately 55% of which are singletons, and approximately 3.6% rests with the top ten. Treatment specified: oral pan-JAK inhibitor, 5-10 mg twice daily.

The V call is TRBV29-1, the J call TRBJ2-3; 10 bases line up with TRBD1. The sample here was CD4+ T cells sorted from blood, taken at week 24, from a patient treated with tofacitinib. The clonotype originates from a human donor with alopecia areata. The CDR3 sequence is CSSRTGTGADTQYF. In DNA, the CDR3 is TGCAGCTCCCGCACCGGGACAGGGGCAGATACGCAGTATTTT.